The clone carrying this T cell receptor (beta chain) occurred a few times. Every bit of the isolated RNA underwent reverse transcription, so sequencing read expressed TCRB transcripts. Sequenced by immunoSEQ multiplex PCR; TCRdb stores in-frame clones only, minus some. The sample consists of 120,000 to 150,000 clones, roughly 53% of them appearing once. The data were obtained in a study of beta chain features in type 1 diabetes. Each of the sorted populations had a purity greater than 95%. Germline V CDR1 and CDR2: LNHDA, SQIVND (reference sequence). V lost 5 bases and J 4 bases, leaving 14 bases between the germline ends. This CDR3 contains 14 residues.

Sequences were obtained from Tregs from blood. This clonotype was sampled from a man between 18 and 29 years old in good health. The chain carries TRBV19 and TRBJ2-5; possibly TRBD2 for D (6 bases). The CDR3 sequence: CASSPVRRGETQYF. The CDR3 bases are TGTGCCAGTAGTCCCGTCAGGAGGGGAGAGACCCAGTACTTC.